This T cell receptor beta chain was profiled in a study of blood T cells in healthy people across ages. Alongside a J-beta primer mix, a sample-barcoded 5' primer served in a second PCR lasting about 6 to 11 cycles. One entry per CDR3 protein, called by TCRdb with MiXCR from the 5' RACE reads. The sample lists 540,000 or so distinct CDR3 sequences, approximately 30% occurring once. Sequences were obtained from blood. The source of this sequence is a woman in her seventies in good health.

CDR3 protein: CASSRDRVNTGELFF. The CDR3 DNA is TGTGCCAGCAGCCGGGACAGGGTGAACACCGGGGAGCTGTTTTTT. The V and J genes are TRBV4-2 and TRBJ2-2; 9 bases fit TRBD1. Germline loops: CDR1 LGHNA, CDR2 YNFKEQ. The length of the CDR3 is 15 residues. With V trimmed by 4 bases and J by 1 base, 1 base remained unmatched.